This note documents a single T cell receptor beta chain sequence. The clone's antigen remains unknown. Base qualities are missing; no much larger clone stands one base away. The CDR3 contains 13 residues, cysteine and phenylalanine counted. Just the 39-base CDR3 DNA is kept, in frame starting at base 1. Via the germline V gene, CDR1 is SGHAT and CDR2 FQNNGV. V loses 2 bases, J loses 6 bases, and the germline ends lie 10 bases apart. This sample is part of a study of T cell responses to AZD1222 COVID-19 vaccine (dated by TCRdb to 2020 to 2022). Some background on the complete study: A total of 233 trial participants underwent TCR sequencing, of whom some 200 had received two doses of AZD1222 and about 26 had received two doses of the MenACWY control vaccine. Trial participants were enrolled by age into subgroups of 18-55, 56-69 and 70-plus years, and around 150, 28 and 57 TCR-sequenced participants, respectively, were included in these subgroups. Findings and caveats that apply to the study as a whole: Nearly half of unique spike-specific TCRs reportedly recognized epitopes outside regions mutated in the B.1.351 and B.1.1.7 variants. Spike-specific TCR breadth and depth rose significantly after two AZD1222 doses compared with day 0 and with MenACWY recipients. The 56-69-year group was small, and its depth increase did not reach significance, likely because of low power. Because no samples from the day 14 peak response were available, repertoires could be characterized only after the peak T cell response. The whole spike protein was spanned by vaccine-associated CD4 TCRs, and dominant responses were seen in regions 160-218 and 743-854. Only five to seven AZD1222 recipients were SARS-CoV-2 seropositive at baseline, limiting conclusions about previously exposed vaccinees. Participants were mostly white British and included more females than males, and it was suggested by the authors that clonal diversity may have been underestimated.

Interpreted using the paper, the time point label stands for: about 28 days (+/-7) after the second vaccine dose. Because spike-specific TCR depth and breadth did not differ between the two schedules, AZD1222 recipients who got a second dose at roughly 4 weeks were pooled with those who got a second dose at roughly 12 weeks. Samples from vaccinated people were obtained from the UK trials COV001 and COV002, which included a single-blind randomized controlled phase 2/3 trial of AZD1222 (ChAdOx1 nCoV-19) in healthy adults. Trial participant PBMC samples were collected at day 0 and day 28 after the second dose for TCRbeta chain sequencing. The CDR3 regions of human TCRbeta chains were subjected to immunosequencing. The study's own analysis went as follows. Repertoire TCRs were matched against a reference library of SARS-CoV-2-specific TCRs generated with the MIRA antigen-specificity platform. Breadth meant the fraction of unique TCRs that were SARS-CoV-2-associated, whereas depth meant the fraction of total T cells that were SARS-CoV-2-associated. Using the MIRA data, every spike-specific TCR was mapped to the spike region that the TCR reacted to and assigned to either a CD4 or a CD8 class. Log10-transformed breadth and depth values were compared by one-way ANOVA with Sidak's multiple comparisons tests. This is the immuneACCESS table as TCRdb keeps it, with only in-frame sequences that have V and J called. A part of the clones is gone; compared with another copy, unresolved V genes explain less than half, and the rest is unexplained. That table gives V, J and clone size, and the DNA gave D and trimming. Counted in this sample were over 75,000 clones; around 85% of them appeared once. Together, the top ten hold approximately 3.6% of the sample.

This clonotype was sampled from an adult who received the AZD1222 COVID-19 vaccine. The V and J segments used are TRBV11-2 and TRBJ1-2, with TRBD1 as a weak D call on 5 bases. Sequenced here: peripheral blood, sampled 28 days after the second AZD1222 dose. The bases read TGTGCCAGCAGCTTACAGGGAAGCGATGGCTACACCTTC. The resulting protein is CASSLQGSDGYTF.